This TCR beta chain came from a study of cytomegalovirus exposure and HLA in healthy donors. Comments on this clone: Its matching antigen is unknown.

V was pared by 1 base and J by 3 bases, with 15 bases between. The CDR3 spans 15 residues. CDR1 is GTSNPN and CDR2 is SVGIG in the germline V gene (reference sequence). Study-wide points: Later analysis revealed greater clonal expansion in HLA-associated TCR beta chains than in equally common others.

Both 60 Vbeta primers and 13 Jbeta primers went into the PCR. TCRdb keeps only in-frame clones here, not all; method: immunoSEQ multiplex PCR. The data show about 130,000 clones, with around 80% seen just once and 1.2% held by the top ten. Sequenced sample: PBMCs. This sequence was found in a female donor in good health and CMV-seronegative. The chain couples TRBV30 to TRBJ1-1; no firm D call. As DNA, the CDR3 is TGTGCCTGGAGTGCTATATCCCCAGCGGACACTGAAGCTTTCTTT. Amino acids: CAWSAISPADTEAFF.